The clone carrying this TCR beta chain has a count of ten or more. Its target is not known. This record comes from a study of Graves' ophthalmopathy and Graves' hyperthyroidism. The study, taken as a whole, reports: The authors also found most expanded thyroid clonotypes above 0.001 frequency in blood.

The J segment lost 0 bases and the V segment lost 2 bases, leaving 10 bases of the junction unmatched. Germline CDR1 SGDLS, CDR2 YYNGEE. CDR3 size: 17 residues. RNA transcripts were the template, and TCR beta CDR3 regions were amplified from them. HTBI-primed RT-PCR formed the first round, and a multiplex PCR formed the second. TCRdb re-called the multiplex PCR reads through MiXCR, storing one row per CDR3 protein. The sample includes 350,000 to 400,000 distinct CDR3 sequences, approximately 16% of them seen just once. This clonotype was sampled from a woman between 18 and 29 years old with Graves' ophthalmopathy. V and J are TRBV9 and TRBJ1-1; 7 bases are shared with TRBD1. Sequencing input: peripheral blood. The CDR3 sequence: CASSVGDSLIMNTEAFF. CDR3 coding DNA: TGTGCCAGCAGCGTGGGGGACAGCCTAATTATGAACACTGAAGCTTTCTTT.